Reported below is one T cell receptor (beta chain). No cognate antigen has been identified for it. Per-base quality was not reported, and no clone a single base away is much larger than it. The germline V gene (reference sequence) sets CDR1 to LNHDA and CDR2 to SQIVND. The V and J ends are trimmed by 7 bases and 1 base, leaving 10 bases between them. The CDR3 numbers 14 residues from cysteine through phenylalanine. Only the CDR3 part of the read is kept: 42 bases, read in frame from the first base. The CDR3 regions of human TCRbeta chains were analyzed by immunosequencing. As for how the authors treated the data: TCRs in the repertoires were matched against a reference library of SARS-CoV-2-specific TCRs that had been generated with the MIRA antigen-specificity platform. Breadth was defined as the fraction of unique TCRs that were SARS-CoV-2-associated. Depth was defined as the fraction of total T cells that were SARS-CoV-2-associated. Using the MIRA data, every spike-specific TCR was mapped to the spike region that the TCR reacted to and assigned to either a CD4 or a CD8 class. Log10-transformed breadth and depth values were compared by one-way ANOVA with Sidak's multiple comparisons tests. TCRdb stores this immuneACCESS table with in-frame sequences only. Part of the clones is absent; in the studies checked, under half of the shortfall reflects unresolved V genes, and no reason is known for the rest. Clone size and the V and J calls come from that table; the DNA yielded D and trimming. Counted in this sample were 190,000 or so clones; around 93% of them appeared once. About 1% of the sample comes from the top ten.

The entry originates in a study of T cell responses to AZD1222 COVID-19 vaccine (dated by TCRdb to 2020 to 2023). Study-level background: TCR sequencing was performed for about 240 trial participants, of whom roughly 200 were given two doses of AZD1222 and about 25 were given two doses of MenACWY control vaccine. Trial participants were enrolled by age into subgroups of 18-55, 56-69 and 70-plus years, and around 150, 28 and 57 TCR-sequenced participants, respectively, were included in these subgroups. What the work shows at the level of the full study, not this receptor alone: Reportedly, almost half of the unique spike-specific TCRs recognized epitopes lying outside the regions that are mutated in the B.1.351 and B.1.1.7 variants. Conclusions about previously exposed vaccinees are limited because only 5 or 6 AZD1222 recipients were SARS-CoV-2 seropositive at baseline. A significant rise in spike-specific TCR breadth and depth was observed after two AZD1222 doses relative to day 0 and relative to MenACWY recipients. The vaccine-associated CD4 TCRs covered the entire spike protein, and the dominant responses fell in regions 160-218 and 743-854. Participants were mostly white British, with more females than males. The authors suggested clonal diversity may have been underestimated. In the small 56-69-year group, the increase in depth fell short of significance, most likely because of low power. No day 14 peak-response samples were available, so repertoires were characterized only after the peak T cell response.

The time point label corresponds to: about 28 days (+/-7) after the second vaccine dose. AZD1222 recipients given second doses at about 4 weeks or at about 12 weeks were pooled, since spike-specific TCR depth and breadth were not found to differ between the two schedules. Vaccinee samples were obtained from the UK trials COV001 and COV002, which included a single-blind randomized controlled phase 2/3 trial of AZD1222 (ChAdOx1 nCoV-19) in healthy adults. For TCRbeta chain sequencing, PBMC samples were collected from trial participants at day 0 and at day 28 after the second dose. This receptor was obtained from an adult who received the AZD1222 COVID-19 vaccine. Recombination connected TRBV19 to TRBJ2-2; a weak D assignment points to TRBD1 (6 bases agree). This specimen was peripheral blood, taken 28 days after the second AZD1222 dose. The CDR3 in this case is CASTNRENTGELFF. The DNA reads TGTGCCAGTACCAACAGGGAGAACACCGGGGAGCTGTTTTTT.